These 25 T cell receptor beta chains were all obtained from the same sample, sequenced in a study of T cell responses to AZD1222 COVID-19 vaccine. Produced via immunoSEQ multiplex PCR; TCRdb's table is partial and in-frame only. This sample has fewer than 150,000 clones; approximately 90% occur once, and the top ten carry around 10%. Specimen: peripheral blood, collected 28 days after the second AZD1222 dose. These receptors all stem from an adult who received the AZD1222 COVID-19 vaccine.

The chain couples TRBV5-4 to TRBJ2-1; 13 bases match TRBD2. Germline V lookup: CDR1 SGHNT, CDR2 YYREEE (reference sequence). V was clipped by 4 bases and J by 6 bases; unmatched bases: 7. The CDR3 is 16 residues long. CDR3: CASSTRTSGSGNEQFF. The CDR3 nucleotides are TGTGCCAGCAGCACCCGGACTAGCGGGAGTGGCAATGAGCAGTTCTTC.

The chain couples TRBV11-1 to TRBJ2-1; TRBD2 aligns across 8 bases. With V trimmed by 2 bases and J by 7 bases, 7 bases remained unmatched. The CDR3 is made up of 15 amino acids. Germline loops: CDR1 SGHAT, CDR2 FQDESV (reference sequence). CDR3 residues: CASSLTGGRRNEQFF. CDR3 DNA sequence: TGTGCCAGCAGCTTAACGGGGGGGCGTCGGAATGAGCAGTTCTTC.

The V call is TRBV12-3 or TRBV12-4, the J call TRBJ1-2; 8 positions match TRBD1. The junction had 3 bases not matched to a gene; V was cut back by 6 bases and J by 3 bases. The CDR3 runs 13 residues. The CDR3 protein is CASSTGQDYGYTF. The CDR3 DNA reads as TGTGCCAGCAGCACGGGACAGGACTATGGCTACACCTTC.

This chain links TRBV28 with TRBJ2-3, with 9 bases lining up with TRBD2. The trim removed 7 bases at V and 0 bases at J, leaving 11 bases unmatched. The CDR3 is 17 residues long. The germline CDR1 and CDR2 sequences are MDHEN and SYDVKM. CDR3 DNA sequence: TGTGCCAGCATAAGCGGGGGGACTCAGACTAGCACAGATACGCAGTATTTT. Its protein is CASISGGTQTSTDTQYF.

The sample holds one count of this clone. V gene TRBV15 combines with J gene TRBJ1-4, with D possibly TRBD1 on 6 matching bases. Trimming shortened V by 0 bases and J by 6 bases, and 17 bases separated the two germline ends. The CDR3 has 17 amino acids. Germline V gene lookup returns CDR1 LNHNV and CDR2 YYDKDF (reference sequence). CDR3 DNA: TGTGCCACCAGCAGAGATCTTGGGGGGCGGGGGGATGAAAAACTGTTTTTT. Protein product: CATSRDLGGRGDEKLFF.

CDR3: CASTPGASTGELFF. The CDR3 DNA reads as TGTGCCAGCACCCCCGGGGCGTCCACCGGGGAGCTGTTTTTT. This chain links TRBV5-4 with TRBJ2-2; either TRBD1 or TRBD2 may supply D (5 bases each). Per germline, CDR1 SGHNT and CDR2 YYREEE (reference sequence). The CDR3 loop spans 14 amino acids. The V gene lost 6 bases and the J gene lost 4 bases, with 13 bases spanning the gap.

The chain links TRBV7-9 to TRBJ1-2; D is uncertain. The CDR3 covers 11 residues. The V gene's germline CDR1 is SEHNR and CDR2 FQNEAQ (reference sequence). V lost 11 bases and J 6 bases, leaving 13 bases between the germline ends. Here the CDR3 reads CASGRQDGYTF. The CDR3 DNA reads as TGTGCCTCGGGAAGGCAGGATGGCTACACCTTC.

As DNA, the CDR3 is TGTGCCAGCAGCTTAGGGTACTCTGGAAACACCATATATTTT. As protein: CASSLGYSGNTIYF. The V and J genes are TRBV7-2 and TRBJ1-3, with no clear D. This CDR3 is 14 amino acids long. V was cut by 1 base and J by 0 bases, with 4 bases left in between. CDR1 SGHTA and CDR2 FQGNSA come from the germline V gene.

The J gene is TRBJ1-3, the V gene TRBV12-5, with a possible D match to TRBD1 (5 bases). This CDR3 is built from 14 residues. The ends were cut back, 4 bases at V and 4 bases at J, with 11 bases in the middle. Per germline, CDR1 LGHNT and CDR2 FRNRAP. The CDR3 reads CASGWDGGGNTIYF. The CDR3 nucleotides are TGTGCTAGTGGTTGGGACGGAGGGGGAAACACCATATATTTT.

The rearrangement uses TRBV5-1 and TRBJ1-1, with TRBD1 matching over 9 bases. CDR1 and CDR2 (germline): SGHRS, YFSETQ. The CDR3 consists of 13 residues. The V and J ends lost 7 bases and 4 bases, in that order; junction bases with no gene match: 5. CDR3 nucleotide sequence: TGCGCCAGCTCTGAACAGGGGGCCACTGAAGCTTTCTTT. This sequence encodes CASSEQGATEAFF. Full variable domain (rest looked up from reference TRBV5-1 and TRBJ1-1): KAGVTQTPRYLIKTRGQQVTLSCSPISGHRSVSWYQQTPGQGLQFLFEYFSETQRNKGNFPGRFSGRQFSNSRSEMNVSTLELGDSALYLCASSEQGATEAFFGQGTRLTVV.

The chain joins TRBV14 to TRBJ2-1, with a possible D match to TRBD1 (6 bases). V was pared by 5 bases and J by 8 bases, with 10 bases between. Looked up from germline, CDR1 is SGHDN and CDR2 is FVKESK. The CDR3 length is 12 residues. Written as DNA, the CDR3 is TGTGCCAGCAGCAAGACAGGCCATGAGCAGTTCTTC. This translates into CASSKTGHEQFF.

This chain uses TRBV3-1 (or the pseudogene TRBV3-2) with TRBJ1-1, with D unresolved. Germline V gives CDR1 LGHDT, CDR2 YNNKEL (reference sequence). V was trimmed by 1 base and J by 5 bases, leaving 11 bases between them. CDR3 length: 14 amino acids. The CDR3 DNA reads as TGTGCCAGCAGCCAAGTTGCTGAAGGGACTGAAGCTTTCTTT. Residues: CASSQVAEGTEAFF.

The V gene is TRBV6-5, the J gene TRBJ2-7; D uncertain. There are 12 residues in the CDR3. From germline, CDR1 is MNHEY and CDR2 SVGAGI. V was cut by 2 bases and J by 6 bases, with 8 bases left in between. The CDR3 DNA reads as TGTGCCAGCAGTTACAAAGGGTCCGAGCAGTACTTC. Its translation: CASSYKGSEQYF.

The V call is TRBV30, the J call TRBJ1-5; perhaps TRBD1 as D (6 bases). The CDR3 runs to 13 residues. Trimming took off 1 base at V and 7 bases at J, with 11 bases between the two ends. CDR1 GTSNPN and CDR2 SVGIG come from the germline V gene (reference sequence). The CDR3 DNA reads TGTGCCTGGAGTGCCCAGGGGACGCAGCCCCAGCATTTT. Translating it yields CAWSAQGTQPQHF. Full variable domain (outside the CDR3, taken from reference TRBV30 and TRBJ1-5): SQTIHQWPATLVQPVGSPLSLECTVEGTSNPNLYWYRQAAGRGLQLLFYSVGIGQISSEVPQNLSASRPQDRQFILSSKKLLLSDSGFYLCAWSAQGTQPQHFGDGTRLSIL.

CDR3 sequence (DNA): TGTGCCAGCAGCCGTTCGACGGGAACCTACGAGCAGTACGTC. This gives the protein CASSRSTGTYEQYV. This chain uses TRBV5-5 with TRBJ2-7; a weak D match, TRBD2 (5 bases). With 4 bases removed from V and 2 bases from J, the gap between germline ends came to 13 bases. From germline, CDR1 is SGHKS and CDR2 YYEKEE (reference sequence). The CDR3 runs to 14 residues.

The rearrangement links TRBV3-1 (or the pseudogene TRBV3-2) to TRBJ1-2, with TRBD1 matching 10 bases. V lost 0 bases, J lost 4 bases, and 5 bases stayed unmatched. The germline V gene has CDR1 LGHDT and CDR2 YNNKEL (reference sequence). The CDR3 has 16 residues. The CDR3 nucleotides read TGTGCCAGCAGCCAAGATAGGGGACAGGGGACCTATGGCTACACCTTC. Protein: CASSQDRGQGTYGYTF.

The CDR3 is CASSGTGGFLAETQYF. The DNA of the CDR3 is TGTGCCAGCTCCGGGACAGGGGGCTTTTTGGCGGAGACCCAGTACTTC. This chain links TRBV5-6 with TRBJ2-5; 12 bases agree with TRBD1. Germline loops: CDR1 SGHDT, CDR2 YYEEEE. The CDR3 has 16 residues. After removal of 7 bases from V and 5 bases from J, the junction contained 12 bases not matched to a gene.

V is TRBV18 and J is TRBJ2-6, with D possibly TRBD2 on 5 matching bases. Deletions cut 2 bases from V and 0 bases from J, with 11 bases between. The germline V gene encodes CDR1 KGHSH and CDR2 LQKENI. The CDR3 is 17 residues long. The CDR3 loop is CASSPSTAGSGANVLTF. Here the CDR3 DNA reads TGTGCCAGCTCACCAAGCACGGCGGGCTCTGGGGCCAACGTCCTGACTTTC.

The V call is TRBV18, the J call TRBJ2-7, with D perhaps matching TRBD1 or TRBD2 (5 bases each). This CDR3 has 17 amino acids. Between the trimmed V and J ends, which lost 0 bases and 3 bases, there was a span of 18 bases. The germline V gene encodes CDR1 KGHSH and CDR2 LQKENI. Here the CDR3 DNA reads TGTGCCAGCTCACCACCGGTCTTGGGACGGGTAAACTACGAGCAGTACTTC. It specifies CASSPPVLGRVNYEQYF. Full variable domain (remainder filled in from reference TRBV18 and TRBJ2-7): NAGVMQNPRHLVRRRGQEARLRCSPMKGHSHVYWYRQLPEEGLKFMVYLQKENIIDESGMPKERFSAEFPKEGPSILRIQQVVRGDSAAYFCASSPPVLGRVNYEQYFGPGTRLTVT.

The CDR3 DNA reads as TGTGCCAGCAGCTCGACAGGGACGCGCGAAAAACTGTTTTTT. Protein sequence: CASSSTGTREKLFF. The gene calls are TRBV7-2 and TRBJ1-4, with 7 bases fitting TRBD1. The germline gives CDR1 SGHTA, CDR2 FQGNSA. J was trimmed by 8 bases and V by 4 bases; bases with no gene match: 7. The CDR3 extends over 14 amino acids.

This clone was recorded once. This chain uses TRBV19 with TRBJ1-1; no definite D call. V lost 7 bases and J 1 base, leaving 7 bases between the germline ends. Germline V gene sequence: CDR1 LNHDA, CDR2 SQIVND (reference sequence). The CDR3 sequence is 12 residues long. The CDR3, as DNA: TGTGCCAGTAAACGAGGGAACACTGAAGCTTTCTTT. It yields the protein CASKRGNTEAFF.

V is TRBV24-1 and J is TRBJ1-2; 9 bases align to TRBD1. This CDR3 contains 16 residues. From germline, CDR1 is KGHDR and CDR2 SFDVKD. The V and J ends lost 3 bases and 7 bases, in that order; junction bases with no gene match: 11. The CDR3: CATSDHPGQGLGGYTF. The DNA of the CDR3 is TGTGCCACCAGTGATCATCCGGGACAGGGTTTGGGTGGCTACACCTTC.

This chain joins TRBV11-2 and TRBJ2-1; D may be TRBD1 (6 bases). Trimming left V 4 bases short and J 4 bases short, with 17 bases between. Germline V gives CDR1 SGHAT, CDR2 FQNNGV. The CDR3 contains 16 residues. CDR3 in amino acids: CASSSLQGQVYNEQFF. The CDR3 coding sequence is TGTGCCAGCAGCTCATTACAGGGTCAAGTGTACAATGAGCAGTTCTTC.

This clone appeared once. This rearrangement joins TRBV7-8 to TRBJ1-5; no clear D gene. The germline gives CDR1 SGHVS, CDR2 FQNEAQ. The V end lost 2 bases, the J end lost 4 bases, and 3 bases lay between the germline ends. CDR3 size: 12 residues. CDR3 loop: CASSLTNQPQHF. The CDR3 DNA reads TGTGCCAGCAGCTTAACGAATCAGCCCCAGCATTTT. The variable domain in full, completed from reference TRBV7-8 and TRBJ1-5, reads GAGVSQSPRYKVAKRGQDVALRCDPISGHVSLFWYQQALGQGPEFLTYFQNEAQLDKSGLPSDRFFAERPEGSVSTLKIQRTQQEDSAVYLCASSLTNQPQHFGDGTRLSIL.

CDR3 bases: TGTGCCAGCAGTTACAGAGACAGGGGTTCCTACGAGCAGTACTTC. Its translation is CASSYRDRGSYEQYF. The V gene is TRBV6-5, the J gene TRBJ2-7, with TRBD1 identical over 8 bases. Germline V gene data show CDR1 as MNHEY and CDR2 as SVGAGI. The CDR3 length is 15 residues. V was clipped by 2 bases and J by 1 base; unmatched bases: 4.